A selection of T cell receptor beta chains follows, all from one sample in a study of blood T cell repertoires in COVID-19. Using immunoSEQ multiplex PCR, the repertoire was profiled, and TCRdb retains in-frame clones only, with some absent. The data hold about 74,000 clones, with nearly 90% observed a single time. Source material: peripheral blood. Receptors originate from a man between 65 and 85 years old with active or convalescent COVID-19. Each CDR3 is given with its conserved first and last residue. The order of the fields is V gene, clone size, D gene, J gene, CDR3 protein, CDR3 DNA. The D gene is left open where the match is weak. A clone size is listed for some rows: how often the clone was seen (once, few, many), or a class if it is expanded.

V: TRBV2
size: -
D: TRBD2
J: TRBJ2-1
CDR3: CASNGLGLAWEQFF
DNA: TGTGCCAGCAATGGGCTTGGACTAGCATGGGAGCAGTTCTTC

V: TRBV7-9
size: -
D: TRBD2
J: TRBJ2-7
CDR3: CASSLGLAGGSYEQYF
DNA: TGTGCCAGCAGCTTAGGACTAGCGGGGGGATCCTACGAGCAGTACTTC

V: TRBV18
size: -
D: -
J: TRBJ1-3
CDR3: CASSPRSLSGNTIYF
DNA: TGTGCCAGCTCACCACGGTCACTCTCTGGAAACACCATATATTTT

V: TRBV2
size: -
D: -
J: TRBJ1-6
CDR3: CASSRLSTLHF
DNA: TGTGCCAGCAGTAGACTGTCTACCCTCCACTTT

V: TRBV6-6
size: -
D: -
J: TRBJ1-4
CDR3: CASSYSAGVSAKLFF
DNA: TGTGCCAGCAGTTACTCGGCAGGGGTGTCGGCAAAACTGTTTTTT

V: TRBV19
size: -
D: TRBD1
J: TRBJ2-2
CDR3: CASSIRGRGQGVGELFF
DNA: TGTGCCAGTAGTATAAGGGGAAGAGGACAGGGGGTCGGGGAGCTGTTTTTT

V: TRBV6-2/TRBV6-3
size: -
D: TRBD2
J: TRBJ2-7
CDR3: CASSYGGSTSYEQYF
DNA: TGTGCCAGCAGTTACGGCGGGAGTACCTCCTACGAGCAGTACTTC

V: TRBV4-1
size: once
D: -
J: TRBJ2-7
CDR3: CASSQDWGGASYEQYF
DNA: TGCGCCAGCAGCCAAGATTGGGGGGGCGCCTCCTACGAGCAGTACTTC

V: TRBV30
size: -
D: -
J: TRBJ2-1
CDR3: CAWRGAGEYNEQFF
DNA: TGTGCCTGGAGAGGCGCCGGGGAATACAATGAGCAGTTCTTC

V: TRBV6-1
size: -
D: -
J: TRBJ1-2
CDR3: CASSEEGNYGYTF
DNA: TGTGCCAGCAGTGAAGAGGGGAACTATGGCTACACCTTC

V: TRBV7-9
size: once
D: TRBD2
J: TRBJ2-3
CDR3: CASSSLAATDTQYF
DNA: TGTGCCAGCAGCTCACTAGCGGCCACAGATACGCAGTATTTT

V: TRBV3-1/TRBV3-2
size: -
D: TRBD1
J: TRBJ1-5
CDR3: CASSQLGQGLPQHF
DNA: TGTGCCAGCAGCCAATTGGGACAGGGATTGCCCCAGCATTTT

V: TRBV5-1
size: -
D: -
J: TRBJ2-3
CDR3: CASSLVTGSTDTQYF
DNA: TGCGCCAGCAGCTTGGTAACAGGGAGCACAGATACGCAGTATTTT

V: TRBV5-4
size: few
D: TRBD2
J: TRBJ2-1
CDR3: CASSPRLAGLNEQFF
DNA: TGTGCCAGCAGCCCAAGACTAGCGGGCCTCAATGAGCAGTTCTTC

V: TRBV21-1
size: -
D: -
J: TRBJ2-1
CDR3: CASSKARLAGADEQFF
DNA: TGTGCCAGCAGCAAAGCGCGTCTAGCGGGAGCTGATGAGCAGTTCTTC

V: TRBV9
size: -
D: -
J: TRBJ1-4
CDR3: CASSVGVGNSATNEKLFF
DNA: TGTGCCAGCAGCGTAGGGGTCGGGAATAGCGCAACTAATGAAAAACTGTTTTTT

V: TRBV3-1/TRBV3-2
size: once
D: -
J: TRBJ2-3
CDR3: CASSQGGITDTQYF
DNA: TGTGCCAGCAGCCAGGGCGGGATCACAGATACGCAGTATTTT

V: TRBV11-2
size: -
D: -
J: TRBJ2-1
CDR3: CASSSAPWGAYNEQFF
DNA: TGTGCCAGCAGCTCGGCGCCTTGGGGAGCCTACAATGAGCAGTTCTTC

V: TRBV5-4
size: -
D: TRBD1
J: TRBJ2-1
CDR3: CASSFRTGGEHEQFF
DNA: TGTGCCAGCAGCTTCCGGACAGGGGGCGAGCATGAGCAGTTCTTC

V: TRBV28
size: -
D: -
J: TRBJ2-1
CDR3: CASSFQGTLGNEQFF
DNA: TGTGCCAGCAGTTTCCAGGGAACTTTAGGAAATGAGCAGTTCTTC

V: TRBV20-1
size: -
D: -
J: TRBJ1-1
CDR3: CSASYGAANLNTEAFF
DNA: TGCAGTGCTAGTTATGGGGCAGCCAACTTGAACACTGAAGCTTTCTTT

V: TRBV10-3
size: once
D: TRBD1
J: TRBJ2-1
CDR3: CAIMDRGYNEQFF
DNA: TGTGCCATCATGGACAGGGGATACAATGAGCAGTTCTTC

V: TRBV5-5
size: -
D: -
J: TRBJ2-5
CDR3: CASSFGTSFRTQYF
DNA: TGTGCCAGCAGCTTCGGGACTTCCTTTCGGACCCAGTACTTC

V: TRBV18
size: -
D: TRBD1
J: TRBJ2-1
CDR3: CASSPRTGAYNEQFF
DNA: TGTGCCAGCTCACCTCGGACAGGGGCTTACAATGAGCAGTTCTTC

V: TRBV6-4
size: -
D: -
J: TRBJ2-2
CDR3: CASSEGAITGELFF
DNA: TGTGCCAGCAGTGAAGGGGCAATCACCGGGGAGCTGTTTTTT

V: TRBV6-5
size: -
D: TRBD2
J: TRBJ2-5
CDR3: CASKTSAQETQYF
DNA: TGTGCCAGCAAGACTAGCGCACAAGAGACCCAGTACTTC

V: TRBV2
size: -
D: -
J: TRBJ1-1
CDR3: CASSGAGEEAFF
DNA: TGTGCCAGCAGTGGTGCCGGGGAGGAAGCTTTCTTT

V: TRBV19
size: -
D: -
J: TRBJ2-7
CDR3: CASSIAPDNYEQYF
DNA: TGTGCCAGTAGTATAGCCCCCGACAACTACGAGCAGTACTTC

V: TRBV2
size: -
D: TRBD1
J: TRBJ1-2
CDR3: CASSAGTGVNGYTF
DNA: TGTGCCAGCAGTGCAGGGACAGGAGTTAATGGCTACACCTTC

V: TRBV30
size: -
D: -
J: TRBJ1-6
CDR3: CAWRVADNSPLHF
DNA: TGTGCCTGGAGAGTAGCTGATAATTCACCCCTCCACTTT

V: TRBV2
size: -
D: TRBD2
J: TRBJ2-1
CDR3: CAAGTSSYNEQFF
DNA: TGTGCCGCCGGGACTAGCTCCTACAATGAGCAGTTCTTC

V: TRBV12-3/TRBV12-4
size: -
D: TRBD1
J: TRBJ1-1
CDR3: CASSFSGGQVAFF
DNA: TGTGCCAGCAGTTTCTCAGGGGGCCAGGTAGCTTTCTTT

V: TRBV28
size: -
D: -
J: TRBJ1-2
CDR3: CATQDVGQGYGYTF
DNA: TGTGCCACCCAAGATGTGGGTCAGGGCTATGGCTACACCTTC

V: TRBV2
size: -
D: TRBD2
J: TRBJ2-5
CDR3: CASEKREYETQYF
DNA: TGTGCCTCTGAAAAGCGGGAGTATGAGACCCAGTACTTC

V: TRBV6-4
size: -
D: -
J: TRBJ1-2
CDR3: CASSVQVGYGYTF
DNA: TGTGCCAGCAGTGTTCAGGTAGGCTATGGCTACACCTTC

V: TRBV19
size: -
D: TRBD1
J: TRBJ1-5
CDR3: CASSPTGGNQPQHF
DNA: TGTGCCAGTAGTCCGACAGGGGGAAATCAGCCCCAGCATTTT

V: TRBV3-1/TRBV3-2
size: -
D: -
J: TRBJ2-7
CDR3: CASSPPQGSYEQYF
DNA: TGTGCCAGCAGCCCCCCGCAGGGGAGCTACGAGCAGTACTTC

V: TRBV19
size: few
D: TRBD1
J: TRBJ2-1
CDR3: CASTKDRGGDNEQFF
DNA: TGTGCCAGTACGAAAGACAGGGGAGGTGACAATGAGCAGTTCTTC

V: TRBV2
size: -
D: -
J: TRBJ2-7
CDR3: CASSSDSGEQYF
DNA: TGTGCCAGCAGTTCCGACTCTGGCGAGCAGTACTTC

V: TRBV7-7
size: -
D: TRBD1
J: TRBJ2-2
CDR3: CASSLRTGANTGELFF
DNA: TGTGCCAGCAGCTTGCGGACAGGGGCGAACACCGGGGAGCTGTTTTTT

V: TRBV18
size: -
D: -
J: TRBJ2-7
CDR3: CASSPPERWSYEQYF
DNA: TGTGCCAGCTCACCACCGGAGCGGTGGTCCTACGAGCAGTACTTC

V: TRBV5-1
size: -
D: TRBD1
J: TRBJ1-1
CDR3: CASSRTGNTEAFF
DNA: TGCGCCAGCAGCCGGACAGGGAACACTGAAGCTTTCTTT

V: TRBV30
size: -
D: -
J: TRBJ1-4
CDR3: CAWTKLTGTTNEKLFF
DNA: TGTGCCTGGACCAAACTCACAGGGACAACTAATGAAAAACTGTTTTTT

V: TRBV4-2
size: few
D: TRBD2
J: TRBJ2-1
CDR3: CASSQDGLAAYNEQFF
DNA: TGTGCCAGCAGCCAAGATGGACTAGCGGCCTACAATGAGCAGTTCTTC

V: TRBV14
size: -
D: TRBD2
J: TRBJ2-1
CDR3: CASSPGLAGNEQFF
DNA: TGTGCCAGCAGCCCGGGACTAGCGGGGAATGAGCAGTTCTTC

V: TRBV7-2
size: -
D: TRBD2
J: TRBJ2-3
CDR3: CASTLGVSGSSTDTQYF
DNA: TGTGCCAGCACCCTCGGGGTTAGCGGGAGTAGCACAGATACGCAGTATTTT

V: TRBV29-1
size: -
D: -
J: TRBJ2-7
CDR3: CSARADYEQYF
DNA: TGCAGCGCCAGGGCCGATTACGAGCAGTACTTC

V: TRBV5-1
size: -
D: -
J: TRBJ2-1
CDR3: CASSSLTLTAPNEQFF
DNA: TGCGCCAGCAGCTCCCTGACACTTACGGCCCCAAATGAGCAGTTCTTC

V: TRBV5-1
size: -
D: -
J: TRBJ2-2
CDR3: CASSAGLANTGELFF
DNA: TGCGCCAGCAGCGCTGGACTGGCGAACACCGGGGAGCTGTTTTTT

V: TRBV19
size: -
D: TRBD2
J: TRBJ2-7
CDR3: CASSIGASGTYEQYF
DNA: TGTGCCAGTAGTATAGGGGCTAGCGGGACCTACGAGCAGTACTTC

V: TRBV10-3
size: -
D: -
J: TRBJ2-7
CDR3: CAIGQGGEQYF
DNA: TGTGCCATCGGCCAGGGGGGCGAGCAGTACTTC

V: TRBV4-1
size: -
D: -
J: TRBJ1-5
CDR3: CASSQEPAGVVPQHF
DNA: TGCGCCAGCAGCCAAGAACCGGCGGGGGTTGTGCCCCAGCATTTT

V: TRBV6-5
size: once
D: TRBD2
J: TRBJ2-2
CDR3: CASRTRNTGELFF
DNA: TGTGCCAGTAGGACTAGGAACACCGGGGAGCTGTTTTTT

V: TRBV20-1
size: -
D: -
J: TRBJ2-7
CDR3: CSASGAGAPYEQYF
DNA: TGCAGTGCTAGTGGGGCGGGGGCCCCCTACGAGCAGTACTTC

V: TRBV7-3
size: -
D: -
J: TRBJ1-3
CDR3: CASSPGGGNTIYF
DNA: TGTGCCAGCAGCCCCGGAGGTGGAAACACCATATATTTT

V: TRBV27
size: -
D: -
J: TRBJ1-2
CDR3: CATREYYGYTF
DNA: TGTGCCACCCGGGAGTACTATGGCTACACCTTC

V: TRBV7-8
size: -
D: -
J: TRBJ1-2
CDR3: CASSLAELGYGYTF
DNA: TGTGCCAGCAGCTTAGCGGAACTAGGCTATGGCTACACCTTC

V: TRBV1
size: -
D: -
J: TRBJ2-7
CDR3: CTSSQGKAGGICEQYF
DNA: TGCACCAGCAGCCAAGGGAAGGCGGGAGGTATCTGCGAGCAGTACTTC